This T cell receptor (beta chain) was obtained from a study of CD4 T cells in relation to SARS-CoV-2 and coronaviruses. Study-wide background: Convalescent donors were aged about 21 to 75, with median approximately 40 years. Overall study results and limits: Compared with monoreactive clones, crossreactive clones showed significantly weaker SARS-CoV-2 expansion.

Germline V gene data show CDR1 as SGHRS and CDR2 as YFSETQ. The CDR3 is 15 amino acids. The V end lost 2 bases, the J end lost 2 bases, and 11 bases lay between the germline ends. A word on this clone: What it binds is unknown.

Naive and memory CD4+ T cells were cultured with CEF, then survey-sequenced. TCRdb's copy holds only in-frame clones and misses some; the assay was immunoSEQ multiplex PCR. The data contain more than 35,000 clones, around four fifths of them singletons. The V and J genes are TRBV5-1 and TRBJ2-1; D remains unclear. Sequenced material: memory CD4+ T cells from PBMCs, cultured in vitro. The TCR comes from an adult with COVID-19. CDR3 DNA sequence: TGCGCCAGCAGCTTCGAGTACAGACCCTACAATGAGCAGTTCTTC. This sequence encodes CASSFEYRPYNEQFF.